The clone carrying this T cell receptor (beta chain) was observed once. This sample was taken from a study of chemoradiotherapy in HPV16-positive cancers. Sequencing used immunoSEQ multiplex PCR; TCRdb keeps in-frame clones, though not all of them. The table lists about 12,000 clones, 72% of them singletons. The CDR3 is 18 residues long. The germline V and J ends were trimmed by 5 bases and 4 bases, with 27 bases remaining between them. Per germline, CDR1 MDHEN and CDR2 SYDVKM. This specimen was taken from a patient who underwent chemoradiotherapy. The chain uses TRBV28 and TRBJ2-7, with a possible D match to TRBD1 (6 bases). The source is a human donor with HPV-associated anogenital cancer. The CDR3 DNA reads as TGTGCCAGCAGTCCACTACGGGACATCGGGCCCCACTCTTACGAGCAGTACTTC. Translated, it gives CASSPLRDIGPHSYEQYF.